This is a list of T cell receptor beta chains from one sample in a study of blood T cell repertoires in COVID-19. Some clones are missing from TCRdb's copy, which holds only in-frame ones; the method was immunoSEQ multiplex PCR. Of some 280,000 clones in the sample, around 91% were seen once. The sample taken for sequencing was peripheral blood. The receptors were sampled from a woman aged 55-69 years with acute or convalescent COVID-19. The CDR3 runs from the conserved cysteine through the conserved F or W. Fields, in order: CDR3 length, V gene, J gene, CDR3 protein.

length: 14
V: TRBV7-2
J: TRBJ1-2
CDR3: CASSLGQRRYGYTF

length: 14
V: TRBV5-4
J: TRBJ1-1
CDR3: CASSVGLGNTEAFF

length: 16
V: TRBV6-2/TRBV6-3
J: TRBJ1-1
CDR3: CASSYHGQGFSTEAFF

length: 16
V: TRBV19
J: TRBJ1-5
CDR3: CASSPPGQGLNQPQHF

length: 15
V: TRBV10-3
J: TRBJ1-3
CDR3: CAISEPGEGGNTIYF

length: 14
V: TRBV28
J: TRBJ2-5
CDR3: CASSLAVGGKTQYF

length: 14
V: TRBV19
J: TRBJ1-5
CDR3: CASDTGGSNQPQHF

length: 15
V: TRBV24-1
J: TRBJ2-1
CDR3: CATSDHRTITNEQFF

length: 14
V: TRBV28
J: TRBJ1-1
CDR3: CASSLLRMNTEAFF

length: 15
V: TRBV7-2
J: TRBJ2-1
CDR3: CASSGSGRLYNEQFF

length: 19
V: TRBV24-1
J: TRBJ2-1
CDR3: CATSDSRGGQGRSYNEQFF

length: 15
V: TRBV6-5
J: TRBJ2-7
CDR3: CASSLLARRSHEQYF

length: 14
V: TRBV7-2
J: TRBJ1-2
CDR3: CASSPGGGGYGYTF

length: 17
V: TRBV7-7
J: TRBJ2-3
CDR3: CASSPRTSGRSTDTQYF

length: 15
V: TRBV4-2
J: TRBJ1-2
CDR3: CASSQEGTGGLGYTF

length: 16
V: TRBV11-2
J: TRBJ2-1
CDR3: CASSQEASIPYNEQFF

length: 14
V: TRBV28
J: TRBJ2-3
CDR3: CASGLGGSTDTQYF

length: 15
V: TRBV9
J: TRBJ1-2
CDR3: CASSAVQGSDYGYTF

length: 14
V: TRBV4-2
J: TRBJ2-5
CDR3: CASSQAADWGAQYF

length: 15
V: TRBV7-9
J: TRBJ2-7
CDR3: CASSTTGGGSYEQYF

length: 13
V: TRBV19
J: TRBJ1-4
CDR3: CAIRDRVKEKLFF

length: 16
V: TRBV6-1
J: TRBJ1-1
CDR3: CASSGSGTAMNTEAFF

length: 16
V: TRBV6-5
J: TRBJ2-1
CDR3: CASSSFAGSSYNEQFF

length: 20
V: TRBV24-1
J: TRBJ2-2
CDR3: CATSPPPGVAGGISTGELFF

length: 16
V: TRBV6-2/TRBV6-3
J: TRBJ2-5
CDR3: CASSYEIGQFRETQYF

length: 17
V: TRBV6-2/TRBV6-3
J: TRBJ2-7
CDR3: CASSYRPGTGRNYEQYF

length: 16
V: TRBV6-4
J: TRBJ2-7
CDR3: CASSDQLAGAPYEQYF

length: 15
V: TRBV3-1/TRBV3-2
J: TRBJ1-4
CDR3: CASSVPGQGNEKLFF

length: 15
V: TRBV11-2
J: TRBJ2-7
CDR3: CASSLSRGREYEQYF

length: 15
V: TRBV7-9
J: TRBJ2-1
CDR3: CASSFFGGTYNEQFF

length: 16
V: TRBV6-2/TRBV6-3
J: TRBJ2-1
CDR3: CASSSTGEGSYNEQFF

length: 16
V: TRBV3-1/TRBV3-2
J: TRBJ1-4
CDR3: CASSQSDSATNEKLFF

length: 15
V: TRBV19
J: TRBJ2-7
CDR3: CASSMWRANYYEQYF